This TCR beta chain stems from a study of blood T cell repertoires in COVID-19. Study context: Donors in the United States, Italy and Spain gave samples during acute or convalescent COVID-19. Nucleic acid was either cDNA or gDNA, and it came from T cells, B-cell-depleted T cells, or PBMCs.

Method: immunoSEQ multiplex PCR; TCRdb's copy keeps in-frame clones and lacks some. The table includes some 140,000 clones, about 80% detected once. Per the germline V gene, CDR1 is SNHLY and CDR2 is FYNNEI. V lost 5 bases and J lost 8; bases outside the gene matches: 5. The CDR3 loop spans 14 amino acids. This clone was detected once. The sequencing input was peripheral blood. The genes are TRBV2 and TRBJ2-1; 11 bases fit TRBD1. This TCR was sampled from a human donor in a cohort sampled during active COVID-19. CDR3 in amino acids: CASSRDRGVDEQFF. The CDR3 DNA reads TGTGCCAGCAGTCGGGACAGGGGGGTCGATGAGCAGTTCTTC.